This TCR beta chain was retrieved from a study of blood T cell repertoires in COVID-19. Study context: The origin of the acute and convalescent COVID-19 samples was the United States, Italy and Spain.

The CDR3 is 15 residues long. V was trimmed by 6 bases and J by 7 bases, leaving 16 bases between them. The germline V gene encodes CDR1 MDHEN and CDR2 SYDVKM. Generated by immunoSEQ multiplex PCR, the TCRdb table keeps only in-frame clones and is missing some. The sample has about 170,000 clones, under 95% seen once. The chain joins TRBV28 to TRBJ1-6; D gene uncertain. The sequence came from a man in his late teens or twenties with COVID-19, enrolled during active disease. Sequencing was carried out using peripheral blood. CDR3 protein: CASSITGRSNSPLHF. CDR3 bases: TGTGCCAGCAGCATAACCGGGAGATCCAATTCACCCCTCCACTTT.